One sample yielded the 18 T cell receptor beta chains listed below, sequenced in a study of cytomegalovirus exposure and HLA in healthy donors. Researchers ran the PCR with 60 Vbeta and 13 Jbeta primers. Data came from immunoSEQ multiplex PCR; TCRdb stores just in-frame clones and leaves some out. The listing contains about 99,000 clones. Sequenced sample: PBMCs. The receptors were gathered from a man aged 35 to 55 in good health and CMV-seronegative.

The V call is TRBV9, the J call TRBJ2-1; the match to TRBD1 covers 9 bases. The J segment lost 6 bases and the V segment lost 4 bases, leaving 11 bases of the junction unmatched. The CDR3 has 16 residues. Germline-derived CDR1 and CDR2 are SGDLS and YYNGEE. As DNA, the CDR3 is TGTGCCAGCAGCAACAACAGGGGGCGCGTAATCAATGAGCAGTTCTTC. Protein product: CASSNNRGRVINEQFF.

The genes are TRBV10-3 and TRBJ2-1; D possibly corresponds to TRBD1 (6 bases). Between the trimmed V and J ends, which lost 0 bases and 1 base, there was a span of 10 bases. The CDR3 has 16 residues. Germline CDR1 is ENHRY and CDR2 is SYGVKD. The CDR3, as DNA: TGTGCCATCAGTGAGTCGGGGACAAGGTCCTACAATGAGCAGTTCTTC. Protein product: CAISESGTRSYNEQFF.

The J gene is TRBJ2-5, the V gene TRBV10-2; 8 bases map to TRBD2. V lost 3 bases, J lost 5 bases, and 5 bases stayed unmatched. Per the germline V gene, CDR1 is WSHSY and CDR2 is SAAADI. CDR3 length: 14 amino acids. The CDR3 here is CASSDGGGRETQYF. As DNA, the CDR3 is TGCGCCAGCAGTGACGGGGGGGGGCGTGAGACCCAGTACTTC.

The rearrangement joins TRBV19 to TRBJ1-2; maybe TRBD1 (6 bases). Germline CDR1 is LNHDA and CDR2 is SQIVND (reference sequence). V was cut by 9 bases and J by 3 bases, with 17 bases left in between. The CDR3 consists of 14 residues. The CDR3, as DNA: TGTGCCAGCAGGAGCCTACAGGGCTACTATGGCTACACCTTC. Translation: CASRSLQGYYGYTF.

The CDR3 coding sequence is TGTGCCAGCAGTCTAAAACAGGGGAACTATGGCTACACCTTC. Protein: CASSLKQGNYGYTF. This rearrangement joins TRBV6-6 to TRBJ1-2; 7 bases line up with TRBD1. J gave up 2 bases and V 5 bases, and 5 bases lay outside the gene matches. This CDR3 has 14 residues. CDR1 MNHNY and CDR2 SVGAGI come from the germline V gene (reference sequence).

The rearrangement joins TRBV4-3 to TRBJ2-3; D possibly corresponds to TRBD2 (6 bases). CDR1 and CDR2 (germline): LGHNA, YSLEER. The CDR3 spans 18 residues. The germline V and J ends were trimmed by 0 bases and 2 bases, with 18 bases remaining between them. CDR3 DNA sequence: TGCGCCAGCAGCCAAGAAGGAATAGGAAGCGGGCTCACAGATACGCAGTATTTT. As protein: CASSQEGIGSGLTDTQYF.

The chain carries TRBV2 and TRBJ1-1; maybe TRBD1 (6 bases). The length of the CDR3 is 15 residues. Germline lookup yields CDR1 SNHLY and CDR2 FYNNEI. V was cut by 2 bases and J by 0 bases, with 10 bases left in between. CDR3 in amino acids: CASSERTVVNTEAFF. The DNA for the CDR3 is TGTGCCAGCAGTGAACGGACAGTCGTGAACACTGAAGCTTTCTTT.

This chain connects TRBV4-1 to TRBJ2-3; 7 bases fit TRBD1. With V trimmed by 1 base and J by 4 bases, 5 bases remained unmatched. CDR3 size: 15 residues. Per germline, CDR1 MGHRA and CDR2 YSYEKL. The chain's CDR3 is CASSQVGTAADTQYF. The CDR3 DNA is TGCGCCAGCAGCCAAGTCGGGACAGCAGCAGATACGCAGTATTTT.

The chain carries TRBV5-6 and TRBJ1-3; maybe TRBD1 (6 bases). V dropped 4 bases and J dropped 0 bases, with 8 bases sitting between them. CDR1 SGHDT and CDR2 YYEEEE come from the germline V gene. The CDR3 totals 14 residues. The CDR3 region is CASSPRGSGNTIYF. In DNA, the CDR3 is TGTGCCAGCAGCCCCAGGGGCTCTGGAAACACCATATATTTT.

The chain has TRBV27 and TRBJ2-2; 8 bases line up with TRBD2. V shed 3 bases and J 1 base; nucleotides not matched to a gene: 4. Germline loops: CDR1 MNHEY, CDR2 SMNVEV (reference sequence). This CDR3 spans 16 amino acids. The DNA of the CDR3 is TGTGCCAGCAGTTTTCCGGGAGGGTGGAACACCGGGGAGCTGTTTTTT. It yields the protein CASSFPGGWNTGELFF.

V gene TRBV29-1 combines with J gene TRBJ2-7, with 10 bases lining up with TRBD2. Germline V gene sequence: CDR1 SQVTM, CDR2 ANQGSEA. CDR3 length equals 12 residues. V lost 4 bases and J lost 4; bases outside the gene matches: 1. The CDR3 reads CSVGTSGYEQYF. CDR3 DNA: TGCAGCGTTGGGACTAGCGGATACGAGCAGTACTTC.

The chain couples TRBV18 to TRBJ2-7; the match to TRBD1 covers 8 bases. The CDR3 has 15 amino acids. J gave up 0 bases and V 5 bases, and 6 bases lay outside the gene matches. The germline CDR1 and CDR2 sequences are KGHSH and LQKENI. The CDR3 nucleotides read TGTGCCAGCTCAGAAAGACAGGGGAGCTCCTACGAGCAGTACTTC. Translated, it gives CASSERQGSSYEQYF.

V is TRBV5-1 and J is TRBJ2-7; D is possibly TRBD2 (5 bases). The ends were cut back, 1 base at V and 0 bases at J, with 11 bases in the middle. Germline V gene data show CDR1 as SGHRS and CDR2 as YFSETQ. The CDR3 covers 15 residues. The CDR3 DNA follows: TGCGCCAGCAGCTTGCTGGTGGGGAGCTCCTACGAGCAGTACTTC. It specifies CASSLLVGSSYEQYF.

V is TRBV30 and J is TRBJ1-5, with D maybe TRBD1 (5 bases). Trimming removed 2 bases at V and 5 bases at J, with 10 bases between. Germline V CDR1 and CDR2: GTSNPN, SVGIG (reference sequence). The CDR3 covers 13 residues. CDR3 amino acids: CAWSKDNDQPQHF. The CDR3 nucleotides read TGTGCCTGGAGTAAGGACAACGATCAGCCCCAGCATTTT. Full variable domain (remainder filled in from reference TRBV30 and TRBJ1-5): SQTIHQWPATLVQPVGSPLSLECTVEGTSNPNLYWYRQAAGRGLQLLFYSVGIGQISSEVPQNLSASRPQDRQFILSSKKLLLSDSGFYLCAWSKDNDQPQHFGDGTRLSIL.

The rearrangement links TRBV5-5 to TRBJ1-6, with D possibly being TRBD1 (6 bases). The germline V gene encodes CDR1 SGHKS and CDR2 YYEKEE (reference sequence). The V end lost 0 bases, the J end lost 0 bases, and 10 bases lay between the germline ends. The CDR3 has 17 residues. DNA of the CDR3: TGTGCCAGCAGCTTGGAGGACAGAAGCTCCTATAATTCACCCCTCCACTTT. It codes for CASSLEDRSSYNSPLHF.

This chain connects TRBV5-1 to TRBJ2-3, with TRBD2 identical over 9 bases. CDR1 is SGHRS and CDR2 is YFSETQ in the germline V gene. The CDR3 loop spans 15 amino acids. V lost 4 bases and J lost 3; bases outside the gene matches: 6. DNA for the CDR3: TGCGCCAGCAGCAACGCGGGAGGGTTTACAGATACGCAGTATTTT. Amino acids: CASSNAGGFTDTQYF.

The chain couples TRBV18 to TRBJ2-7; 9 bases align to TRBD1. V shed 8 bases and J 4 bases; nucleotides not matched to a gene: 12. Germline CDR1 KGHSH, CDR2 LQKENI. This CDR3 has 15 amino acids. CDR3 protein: CASTEQGAVGYEQYF. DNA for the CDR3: TGTGCCAGCACTGAACAGGGGGCTGTGGGGTACGAGCAGTACTTC.

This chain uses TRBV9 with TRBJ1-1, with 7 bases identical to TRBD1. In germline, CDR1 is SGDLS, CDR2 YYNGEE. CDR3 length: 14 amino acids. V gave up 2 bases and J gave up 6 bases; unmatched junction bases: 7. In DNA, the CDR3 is TGTGCCAGCAGCGTCACCCCTCAGGGGGCTGAAGCTTTCTTT. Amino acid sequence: CASSVTPQGAEAFF.